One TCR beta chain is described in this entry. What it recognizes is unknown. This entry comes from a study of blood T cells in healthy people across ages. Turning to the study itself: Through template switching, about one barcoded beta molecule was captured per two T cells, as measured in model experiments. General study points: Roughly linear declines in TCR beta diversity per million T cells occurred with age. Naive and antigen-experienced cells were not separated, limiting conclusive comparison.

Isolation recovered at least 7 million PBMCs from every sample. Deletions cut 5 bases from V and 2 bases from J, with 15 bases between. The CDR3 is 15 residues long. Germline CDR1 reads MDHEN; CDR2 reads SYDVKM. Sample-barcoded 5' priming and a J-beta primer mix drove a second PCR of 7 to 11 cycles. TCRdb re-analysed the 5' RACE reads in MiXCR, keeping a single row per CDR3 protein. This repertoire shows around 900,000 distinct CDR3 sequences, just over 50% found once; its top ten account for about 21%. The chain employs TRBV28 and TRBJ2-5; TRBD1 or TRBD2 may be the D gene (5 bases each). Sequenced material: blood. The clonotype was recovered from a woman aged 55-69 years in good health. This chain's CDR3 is CASSRHGTAQETQYF. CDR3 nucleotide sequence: TGTGCCAGCAGTCGTCACGGGACGGCACAAGAGACCCAGTACTTC. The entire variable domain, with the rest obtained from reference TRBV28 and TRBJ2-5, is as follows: DVKVTQSSRYLVKRTGEKVFLECVQDMDHENMFWYRQDPGLGLRLIYFSYDVKMKEKGDIPEGYSVSREKKERFSLILESASTNQTSMYLCASSRHGTAQETQYFGPGTRLLVL.